This T cell receptor beta chain was obtained from a study of CD8 T cells in Susac syndrome. V was pared by 5 bases and J by 0 bases, with 15 bases between. The CDR3 extends over 15 amino acids. CDR1 is SGDLS and CDR2 is YYNGEE in the germline V gene. An input of roughly 0.5 to 1 ug of RNA was subjected to reverse transcription using random hexamers. TCRdb fed the immunoSEQ multiplex PCR reads into MiXCR, producing one record per CDR3 protein. The sample includes 120,000 or so distinct CDR3 sequences, roughly 94% seen only once; the top ten take around 0.27%. Sequencing targeted TCR beta in blood CD8+ and CD4+ T cells.

The chain has TRBV9 and TRBJ2-7; tentative D call: TRBD1 (6 bases). The sequencing sample was made of CD8+ T cells from PBMCs. The sequence derives from a human donor with Susac syndrome. CDR3 sequence reads: CASSGPRDNSYEQYF. DNA for the CDR3: TGTGCCAGCAGTGGGCCCCGGGACAACTCCTACGAGCAGTACTTC.